This TCR beta chain was captured by sequencing in a study of read filtering for tumor transcriptome and immune sequencing. Overall study: IR-seq gave about 3.5 to 10.27 million TCR reads per sample; RNA-seq gave about 80 to 1,300. The study's findings and limits: Even smaller IR-seq throughput identified most shared clonotypes. Without single-read clonotypes, shared clonotype proportions correlated more between IR-seq and RNA-seq.

At least ten counts were recorded for this clonotype. Its specificity is not known. Looked up from germline, CDR1 is MNHEY and CDR2 is SVGAGI. Trimming removed 6 bases from V and 3 bases from J, with 14 bases in between. The CDR3 spans 14 residues. From roughly 390 ng of RNA, a library with molecular barcoded alpha/delta and beta/gamma adaptors was made. TCRdb independently ran MiXCR on the reads; one entry per CDR3 protein. The top ten hold roughly 17% of the sample, which has about 57,000 distinct CDR3 sequences, roughly 20% seen once. This rearrangement joins TRBV6-5 to TRBJ1-1; D remains unclear. The source material was a population of CD138-negative cells sorted from bone marrow. This receptor was identified in a donor at least 40 years old with multiple myeloma. The CDR3 bases are TGTGCCAGCAGAAAGAACCGGGGAGACACTGAAGCTTTCTTT. Its protein product is CASRKNRGDTEAFF.